The rows below give T cell receptor beta chains drawn from one sample of a study of cytomegalovirus exposure and HLA in healthy donors. Sequenced by immunoSEQ multiplex PCR; TCRdb stores in-frame clones only, minus some. The sample holds around 110,000 clones; about two thirds are singletons and the top ten take 0.65% to 0.85%. The specimen sequenced was PBMCs. The receptors shown here come from a boy aged 10-17 years in good health and CMV-seronegative. Both conserved end residues are part of each CDR3. Fields, in order: V gene, J gene, CDR3 protein.

TRBV4-1	TRBJ2-1	CASSQDLKGSSYNEQFF
TRBV4-1	TRBJ1-5	CASSQMGLSNQPQHF
TRBV9	TRBJ1-4	CASSGRGALNEKLFF
TRBV30	TRBJ1-3	CAWSAGGLGNTIYF
TRBV7-2	TRBJ2-7	CASSLAGQALYEQYF
TRBV2	TRBJ2-7	CASSEVNSGGREQYF
TRBV28	TRBJ2-3	CASSLRLAGATDTQYF
TRBV9	TRBJ1-5	CASSVDYSNQPQHF
TRBV30	TRBJ2-2	CAWRTVAGELFF
TRBV4-1	TRBJ2-1	CASSQDGARLLGEQFF
TRBV18	TRBJ2-7	CASSQGTGGTYEQYF
TRBV28	TRBJ1-2	CASSLSQGRLIGYTF
TRBV11-3	TRBJ2-7	CASSQGVASTPEQYF
TRBV2	TRBJ1-2	CASSEKAGYGYTF
TRBV29-1	TRBJ1-1	CSGRDSPNTEAFF
TRBV30	TRBJ1-3	CAWSRGGSGNTIYF
TRBV5-4	TRBJ2-1	CASSFPSGGDNEQFF
TRBV30	TRBJ2-1	CAWRRAGSNNEQFF
TRBV19	TRBJ2-2	CASTRGPGELFF
TRBV6-5	TRBJ2-7	CASSWGRGYEQYF
TRBV27	TRBJ2-5	CASGVVGGETQYF
TRBV28	TRBJ1-6	CASGTATSPLHF